A single sample is the source of the 32 T cell receptor beta chains below, sequenced in a study of long-term antiretroviral therapy in people with HIV. The assay, immunoSEQ v3.0, was run at survey level. Using immunoSEQ multiplex PCR, the repertoire was profiled, and TCRdb retains in-frame clones only, with some absent. In the table there are some 30,000 clones, 95% to 98% of which are singletons. Specimen: unsorted PBMCs, collected 7.6 years after starting antiretroviral therapy. Receptors were obtained from a man aged 25 to 40 with HIV.

The chain employs TRBV6-5 and TRBJ1-1, with D unclear. The germline V gene has CDR1 MNHEY and CDR2 SVGAGI. V was trimmed by 2 bases and J by 5 bases, leaving 9 bases between them. The CDR3 is 13 amino acids. CDR3 nucleotide sequence: TGTGCCAGCAGTTACGGGTTACGGACTGAAGCTTTCTTT. This gives the protein CASSYGLRTEAFF.

The V call is TRBV19, the J call TRBJ2-1; 7 bases agree with TRBD2. J lost 3 bases, V lost 3 bases, and 8 bases had no gene match. Germline CDR1 LNHDA, CDR2 SQIVND (reference sequence). The CDR3 covers 16 residues. CDR3 nucleotides: TGTGCCAGTAGTATGCGCCTAGCGGCAATCTACAATGAGCAGTTCTTC. Translation: CASSMRLAAIYNEQFF.

This chain links TRBV5-1 with TRBJ2-7; 8 nucleotides match TRBD1. Germline V gene lookup returns CDR1 SGHRS and CDR2 YFSETQ. CDR3 size: 17 residues. V shed 1 base, J shed 1 base, and the junction held 10 bases outside the gene matches. For the CDR3, the DNA is TGCGCCAGCAGCTTGTTCTCCGGACAGGGATTGTCCTACGAGCAGTACTTC. This sequence encodes CASSLFSGQGLSYEQYF.

This chain joins TRBV6-5 and TRBJ2-7; D is unclear. V was cut by 6 bases and J by 3 bases, with 12 bases left in between. CDR1 MNHEY and CDR2 SVGAGI come from the germline V gene. The CDR3 is 13 amino acids. The CDR3 bases are TGTGCCAGCAGCACCGCGGCAGACTACGAGCAGTACTTC. Translating it yields CASSTAADYEQYF.

The chain uses TRBV19 and TRBJ2-6, with 8 nucleotides matching TRBD1. The V gene end was trimmed by 9 bases and the J gene end by 0 bases; junction bases not matched to a gene: 4. Looked up from germline, CDR1 is LNHDA and CDR2 is SQIVND (reference sequence). The CDR3 is made up of 15 amino acids. The CDR3 DNA reads as TGTGCCAGCCGGGACAGGCACTCTGGGGCCAACGTCCTGACTTTC. Protein sequence: CASRDRHSGANVLTF.

This clone has just one count. This chain connects TRBV19 to TRBJ2-1; no clear D gene. CDR3 length: 14 amino acids. The V and J ends lost 3 bases and 3 bases respectively, with 9 bases between them. Germline loops: CDR1 LNHDA, CDR2 SQIVND (reference sequence). The CDR3 DNA follows: TGTGCCAGTAGTATCGTCGGGTTCTACAATGAGCAGTTCTTC. Translation: CASSIVGFYNEQFF.

This chain joins TRBV6-1 and TRBJ2-1, with D uncertain. The CDR3 extends over 16 amino acids. V dropped 1 base and J dropped 0 bases, with 10 bases sitting between them. Germline assignment: CDR1 MNHNS and CDR2 SASEGT. The CDR3 spells CASSEVPPPSYNEQFF. The CDR3, as DNA: TGTGCCAGCAGTGAAGTTCCCCCACCCTCCTACAATGAGCAGTTCTTC.

The chain uses TRBV2 and TRBJ2-2; TRBD1 matches at 9 bases. With 4 bases clipped from V and 2 bases from J, the junction kept 5 bases outside the gene matches. The length of the CDR3 is 16 residues. Germline V lookup: CDR1 SNHLY, CDR2 FYNNEI. CDR3 sequence (DNA): TGTGCCAGCAGTGGGGACAGGGCGTCCAACACCGGGGAGCTGTTTTTT. Amino acids: CASSGDRASNTGELFF.

V usage is TRBV19 and J usage is TRBJ2-5, with 7 bases aligning to TRBD2. Unmatched junction bases numbered 4, after V lost 5 bases and J lost 1 base. In germline, CDR1 is LNHDA, CDR2 SQIVND (reference sequence). The CDR3 is 14 residues long. The CDR3 loop reads CASSVTSAQETQYF. CDR3 nucleotide sequence: TGTGCCAGTAGTGTCACTAGCGCCCAAGAGACCCAGTACTTC.

The gene calls are TRBV5-1 and TRBJ2-1; TRBD1 is a possible D gene (6 bases). With 8 bases removed from V and 2 bases from J, the gap between germline ends came to 14 bases. Germline V gene data show CDR1 as SGHRS and CDR2 as YFSETQ. The CDR3 covers 14 residues. The CDR3, as DNA: TGCGCCAGTAGCGCAGGGGTCCCCTACAATGAGCAGTTCTTC. Translated, it gives CASSAGVPYNEQFF.

The table lists this clone with a count of one. The chain recombines TRBV7-3 with TRBJ2-2, with D perhaps matching TRBD1 (7 bases). Trimming removed 5 bases at V and 3 bases at J, with 34 bases between. The CDR3 sequence is 22 residues long. Germline values: CDR1 SGHTA, CDR2 FQGTGA. As DNA, the CDR3 is TGTGCCAGCAGCCTCCGCCGACCTCAAATCCTGGGCGGGACAGCTGACACCGGGGAGCTGTTTTTT. This encodes CASSLRRPQILGGTADTGELFF.

This chain's CDR3 is CASSIRGRREQYF. The CDR3 DNA reads as TGTGCCAGCAGTATCAGGGGGCGCCGGGAGCAGTACTTC. The chain uses TRBV25-1 and TRBJ2-7; 8 nucleotides align to TRBD1. Germline V gene sequence: CDR1 MGHDK, CDR2 SYGVNS. Trimming took 5 bases from V and 7 from J; bases not matched to a gene: 7. The CDR3 loop spans 13 amino acids.

V usage is TRBV2 and J usage is TRBJ1-2; TRBD1 is a possible D gene (5 bases). The ends were cut back, 4 bases at V and 3 bases at J, with 9 bases in the middle. The CDR3 covers 13 residues. The germline gives CDR1 SNHLY, CDR2 FYNNEI. The CDR3: CASSARQHYGYTF. CDR3 DNA sequence: TGTGCCAGCAGTGCGAGACAGCACTATGGCTACACCTTC.

CDR3 amino acids: CASSVPGRSIEQYF. The CDR3 DNA sequence: TGTGCCAGTAGTGTCCCGGGTCGATCTATCGAGCAGTACTTC. V and J are TRBV19 and TRBJ2-7; D remains ambiguous. The CDR3 covers 14 residues. Germline lookup yields CDR1 LNHDA and CDR2 SQIVND (reference sequence). Trimming cost V 5 bases and J 6 bases, with 17 bases left between them.

V and J are TRBV29-1 and TRBJ1-1; 8 nucleotides match TRBD1. The CDR3 extends over 16 amino acids. From germline, CDR1 is SQVTM and CDR2 ANQGSEA. The V and J ends lost 7 bases and 0 bases, in that order; junction bases with no gene match: 13. The CDR3 spells CSAAPGTGDMNTEAFF. As DNA, the CDR3 is TGCAGCGCCGCACCAGGGACAGGAGACATGAACACTGAAGCTTTCTTT.

The chain is built from TRBV9 and TRBJ2-2; TRBD2 matches 11 bases. The germline CDR1 and CDR2 sequences are SGDLS and YYNGEE. The CDR3 has 15 residues. The V and J ends lost 3 bases and 7 bases, in that order; junction bases with no gene match: 5. CDR3 sequence: CASSAPSGGHGELFF. DNA for the CDR3: TGTGCCAGCAGCGCCCCTAGCGGGGGGCACGGGGAGCTGTTTTTT.

V and J are TRBV19 and TRBJ1-1; D is unclear. Germline CDR1 LNHDA, CDR2 SQIVND (reference sequence). This CDR3 comprises 16 residues. V was cut by 6 bases and J by 3 bases, with 20 bases left in between. The DNA for the CDR3 is TGTGCCAGTAGGTCGGGGTTGATAGGGTCGGACACTGAAGCTTTCTTT. It translates to CASRSGLIGSDTEAFF.

V is TRBV2 and J is TRBJ2-5; either TRBD1 or TRBD2 may fit D (6 bases each). This CDR3 spans 13 amino acids. The germline gives CDR1 SNHLY, CDR2 FYNNEI. Trimming left V 8 bases short and J 5 bases short, with 15 bases between. CDR3 nucleotides: TGTGCCAGCCGGAGGGGGTTGGAGGAGACCCAGTACTTC. Translation gives CASRRGLEETQYF.

V and J are TRBV7-9 and TRBJ2-7; D is undetermined. This CDR3 is built from 14 residues. V gave up 5 bases and J gave up 0 bases, with 11 bases separating them. CDR1 is SEHNR, CDR2 FQNEAQ, per germline (reference sequence). The CDR3 sequence is CASSEEPPSYEQYF. CDR3 coding DNA: TGTGCCAGCAGCGAGGAGCCTCCCTCCTACGAGCAGTACTTC.

CDR3 residues: CASSEEGVSSYNEQFF. For the CDR3, the DNA is TGTGCCAGCAGTGAAGAAGGGGTAAGCTCCTACAATGAGCAGTTCTTC. The V and J genes are TRBV25-1 and TRBJ2-1; TRBD1 is a possible D gene (5 bases). The CDR3 consists of 16 residues. The germline V and J ends were trimmed by 2 bases and 0 bases, with 11 bases remaining between them. CDR1 is MGHDK, CDR2 SYGVNS, per germline.

The chain joins TRBV18 to TRBJ2-2, with TRBD1 as a possible D gene (6 bases). Trimming took 6 bases from V and 6 from J, leaving 11 bases between them. Germline CDR1 is KGHSH and CDR2 is LQKENI. CDR3 length equals 13 residues. CDR3 DNA: TGTGCCAGCTCCCTTCACAGGGCCGGGGAGCTGTTTTTT. Translating gives CASSLHRAGELFF.

The chain carries TRBV29-1 and TRBJ1-2; 7 positions agree with TRBD1. J gave up 4 bases and V 6 bases, and 17 bases lay outside the gene matches. The CDR3 sequence is 16 residues long. Germline V gene lookup returns CDR1 SQVTM and CDR2 ANQGSEA. The CDR3 is CSVGGGDSIPIYGYTF. CDR3 sequence (DNA): TGCAGCGTGGGAGGGGGGGACAGCATCCCGATCTATGGCTACACCTTC.

The CDR3 here is CASSLGAASYEQYF. The CDR3 bases are TGTGCCAGCAGCCTAGGAGCAGCTTCCTACGAGCAGTACTTC. The rearrangement uses TRBV9 and TRBJ2-7; D ambiguous. Trimming took off 4 bases at V and 1 base at J, with 12 bases between the two ends. The V gene's germline CDR1 is SGDLS and CDR2 YYNGEE. CDR3 size: 14 residues.

The V and J genes are TRBV19 and TRBJ2-7; D is possibly TRBD1 (6 bases). The germline V gene has CDR1 LNHDA and CDR2 SQIVND (reference sequence). The CDR3 has 14 residues. V lost 5 bases and J lost 3, with 14 bases in between. The CDR3 DNA follows: TGTGCCAGTAGTCCGCAGGGACACCTCTACGAGCAGTACTTC. Protein sequence: CASSPQGHLYEQYF. Based on the CDR3 plus reference TRBV19 and TRBJ2-7, the full variable domain is DGGITQSPKYLFRKEGQNVTLSCEQNLNHDAMYWYRQDPGQGLRLIYYSQIVNDFQKGDIAEGYSVSREKKESFPLTVTSAQKNPTAFYLCASSPQGHLYEQYFGPGTRLTVT.

This chain links TRBV9 with TRBJ2-2; TRBD1 matches 7 bases. CDR1 is SGDLS and CDR2 is YYNGEE in the germline V gene. The CDR3 runs 15 residues. Trimming at V came to 3 bases and at J to 4 bases, leaving 6 bases not matched to a gene. The CDR3 coding sequence is TGTGCCAGCAGCGAGTGGACAGGAGGCACCGGGGAGCTGTTTTTT. This translates into CASSEWTGGTGELFF.

V gene TRBV11-2 combines with J gene TRBJ1-1, with 8 nucleotides matching TRBD1. Trimming cost V 2 bases and J 5 bases; bases outside gene matches: 7. Germline CDR1 reads SGHAT; CDR2 reads FQNNGV. CDR3 length: 15 residues. This CDR3 is CASSLSPGGETEAFF. Written as DNA, the CDR3 is TGTGCCAGCAGCTTATCCCCAGGGGGCGAGACTGAAGCTTTCTTT.

The CDR3 DNA is TGCAGCGTTGAATCGGGACAGGGAGGTTACACCTTC. Amino acids: CSVESGQGGYTF. The chain employs TRBV29-1 and TRBJ1-2; TRBD1 agrees at 9 bases. CDR3 length: 12 amino acids. Germline CDR1 reads SQVTM; CDR2 reads ANQGSEA. The V and J ends lost 2 bases and 11 bases, in that order; junction bases with no gene match: 6.

V and J are TRBV28 and TRBJ1-2; D is unclear. The CDR3 is made up of 14 amino acids. Trimming took off 2 bases at V and 2 bases at J, with 9 bases between the two ends. The germline V gene has CDR1 MDHEN and CDR2 SYDVKM. CDR3 sequence reads: CASSLVMRNYGYTF. The DNA of the CDR3 is TGTGCCAGCAGTTTAGTTATGAGAAACTATGGCTACACCTTC.

The gene calls are TRBV6-1 and TRBJ1-2; unclear D gene. The CDR3 spans 13 residues. Trimming removed 2 bases at V and 4 bases at J, with 8 bases between. The germline V gene has CDR1 MNHNS and CDR2 SASEGT. CDR3 sequence (DNA): TGTGCCAGCAGTGAACTGACTGTCTATGGCTACACCTTC. It is translated as CASSELTVYGYTF.

The chain combines TRBV11-2 with TRBJ2-7; either TRBD1 or TRBD2 may supply D (5 bases each). The length of the CDR3 is 14 residues. With 5 bases removed from V and 3 bases from J, the gap between germline ends came to 14 bases. Per germline, CDR1 SGHAT and CDR2 FQNNGV. The CDR3 sequence: CASSTGTKDYEQYF. The CDR3 bases are TGTGCCAGCAGCACCGGGACGAAGGACTACGAGCAGTACTTC.

This rearrangement joins TRBV7-2 to TRBJ2-7; no clear D. Germline V gene data show CDR1 as SGHTA and CDR2 as FQGNSA. The V end lost 0 bases, the J end lost 6 bases, and 9 bases lay between the germline ends. CDR3 length: 13 amino acids. The CDR3 region is CASSLAGYSEQYF. As DNA, the CDR3 is TGTGCCAGCAGCTTAGCAGGCTACTCCGAGCAGTACTTC.

This rearrangement joins TRBV9 to TRBJ2-2; weak D call: TRBD1 (6 bases). The germline V gene encodes CDR1 SGDLS and CDR2 YYNGEE. V dropped 3 bases and J dropped 6 bases, with 24 bases sitting between them. The CDR3 loop spans 18 amino acids. CDR3 nucleotides: TGTGCCAGCAGCGCCTTGGACAGTCCCATCGTTGGCGCCGGGGAGCTGTTTTTT. This gives the protein CASSALDSPIVGAGELFF.